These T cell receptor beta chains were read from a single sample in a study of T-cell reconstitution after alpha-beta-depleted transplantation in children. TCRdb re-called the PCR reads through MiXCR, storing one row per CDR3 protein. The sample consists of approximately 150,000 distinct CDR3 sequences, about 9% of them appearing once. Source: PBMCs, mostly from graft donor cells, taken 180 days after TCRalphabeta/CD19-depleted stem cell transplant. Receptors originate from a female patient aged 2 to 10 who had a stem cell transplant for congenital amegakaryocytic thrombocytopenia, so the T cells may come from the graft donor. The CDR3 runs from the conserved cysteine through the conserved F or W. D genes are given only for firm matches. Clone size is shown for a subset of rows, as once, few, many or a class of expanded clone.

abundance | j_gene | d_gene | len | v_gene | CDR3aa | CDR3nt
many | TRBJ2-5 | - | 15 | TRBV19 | CASSRTAGVRETQYF | TGTGCCAGTAGCAGGACAGCCGGGGTGAGGGAGACCCAGTACTTC
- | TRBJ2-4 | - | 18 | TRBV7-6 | CASSSVKARLPAKNIQYF | TGTGCCAGCAGCTCCGTTAAAGCCAGGTTACCAGCCAAAAACATTCAGTACTTC
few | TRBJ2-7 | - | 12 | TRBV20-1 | CSAVRGLYEQYF | TGCAGTGCTGTCAGGGGACTCTACGAGCAGTACTTC
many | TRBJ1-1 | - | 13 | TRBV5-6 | CASSWGDLTEAFF | TGTGCCAGCAGCTGGGGAGATCTCACTGAAGCTTTCTTT
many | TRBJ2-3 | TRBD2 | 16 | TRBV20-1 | CSAGGGGGGSSDTQYF | TGCAGTGCTGGTGGGGGCGGCGGGGGGTCTTCAGATACGCAGTATTTT
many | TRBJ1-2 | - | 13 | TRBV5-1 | CASSPGFDYGYTF | TGCGCCAGCAGCCCTGGGTTCGACTATGGCTACACCTTC
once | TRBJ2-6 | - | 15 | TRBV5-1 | CASSLDVSGANVLTF | TGCGCCAGCAGCTTGGATGTCTCTGGGGCCAACGTCCTGACTTTC
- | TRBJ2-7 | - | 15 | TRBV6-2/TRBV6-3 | CASSYVASVSYEQYF | TGTGCCAGCAGTTATGTGGCTAGCGTCTCCTACGAGCAGTACTTC
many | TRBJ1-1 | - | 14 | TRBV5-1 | CASSLVPFDTEAFF | TGCGCCAGCAGCTTGGTCCCGTTTGACACTGAAGCTTTCTTT
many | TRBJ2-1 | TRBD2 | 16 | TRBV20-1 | CSASTGGLAGYNEQFF | TGCAGTGCTAGTACGGGGGGACTAGCGGGATACAATGAGCAGTTCTTC